This T cell receptor (beta chain) is drawn from a study of blood T cell repertoires in COVID-19. Overall study context: Acute and convalescent COVID-19 specimens originated in the United States, Italy and Spain. The cDNA or gDNA used as material had been derived from T cells, B-cell-depleted T cells, or PBMCs.

V lost 1 base to trimming and J lost 8 bases, with 17 bases between them. The CDR3 consists of 16 residues. Original analysis: The authors estimated nucleated cell counts from reference gene primer amplification. Produced via immunoSEQ multiplex PCR; TCRdb's table is partial and in-frame only. V and J calls and clone size follow that table, whereas D and trimming were derived from the DNA. The sample lists over 120,000 clones; about 85% were seen once. This sequence joins TRBV23-1 and TRBJ1-4; possible D gene TRBD1, 5 bases. TRBV23-1 is labeled an ORF, and its function is uncertain. The sequencing input was peripheral blood. The origin of this receptor is a human donor with acute or convalescent COVID-19. The donor label of this sample is uncertain. The CDR3: CASSQYPDIQGEKLFF. The DNA of the CDR3 is TGCGCCAGCAGTCAATACCCGGACATCCAGGGAGAAAAACTGTTTTTT.